What follows are 32 T cell receptor beta chains derived from one specimen sequenced in a study of blood T cells in healthy people across ages. It was with a sample-barcoded 5' primer and a J-beta primer mix that a second PCR of about 6 to 11 cycles was run. TCRdb re-derived calls from the 5' RACE reads in MiXCR, one entry per CDR3 protein. The repertoire has under 800,000 distinct CDR3 sequences, 35% to 45% of them found once; the top ten carry around 20%. The material sequenced was blood. These receptors were obtained from a woman in her fifties or sixties in good health.

This chain links TRBV30 with TRBJ1-1; TRBD1 agrees at 9 bases. The trim removed 5 bases at V and 2 bases at J, leaving 9 bases unmatched. The CDR3 loop spans 15 amino acids. Germline V lookup: CDR1 GTSNPN, CDR2 SVGIG (reference sequence). For the CDR3, the DNA is TGTGCCTGGTTTACAGGGGGCCATCGCAACACTGAAGCTTTCTTT. This translates into CAWFTGGHRNTEAFF.

The chain has TRBV10-1 and TRBJ2-1; either TRBD1 or TRBD2 may fit D (6 bases each). The CDR3 is made up of 15 amino acids. The V end lost 0 bases, the J end lost 3 bases, and 9 bases lay between the germline ends. The germline gives CDR1 WNHNN, CDR2 SYGVQD (reference sequence). CDR3 nucleotides: TGCGCCAGCAGTGAGTCTAGGGGGGTCTACAATGAGCAGTTCTTC. This gives the protein CASSESRGVYNEQFF.

The rearrangement uses TRBV6-1 and TRBJ1-2; D ambiguous. Germline values: CDR1 MNHNS, CDR2 SASEGT. Trimming removed 4 bases at V and 4 bases at J, with 10 bases between. This CDR3 has 13 residues. As DNA, the CDR3 is TGTGCCAGCAGTGGAGTAGTCGGCTATGGCTACACCTTC. It specifies CASSGVVGYGYTF.

The chain carries TRBV7-2 and TRBJ2-2, with D uncertain. The germline gives CDR1 SGHTA, CDR2 FQGNSA. The CDR3 has 12 residues. With 4 bases removed from V and 6 bases from J, the gap between germline ends came to 6 bases. The CDR3 DNA reads TGTGCCAGCAGCTACCTTGCCGGGGAGCTGTTTTTT. Amino acid sequence: CASSYLAGELFF.

J is TRBJ2-5 and V is TRBV29-1, with 7 bases aligning to TRBD1. The CDR3 sequence is 13 residues long. The V and J ends lost 7 bases and 9 bases, in that order; junction bases with no gene match: 14. The V gene's germline CDR1 is SQVTM and CDR2 ANQGSEA. CDR3 nucleotides: TGCAGCGCTTCCGGGACAGCCGTCTGGGCCCAGTACTTC. Its translation is CSASGTAVWAQYF.

The chain recombines TRBV29-1 with TRBJ2-5; TRBD2 matches 11 bases. This CDR3 is 16 amino acids long. Germline lookup yields CDR1 SQVTM and CDR2 ANQGSEA. The trim removed 3 bases at V and 4 bases at J, leaving 10 bases unmatched. In nucleotides, the CDR3 is TGCAGCGTTGAGGCTAGCGGGGGGCCGTACTCAGAGACCCAGTACTTC. Translation: CSVEASGGPYSETQYF.

The rearrangement links TRBV5-1 to TRBJ2-5; D is possibly TRBD1 (6 bases). Germline values: CDR1 SGHRS, CDR2 YFSETQ. V was trimmed by 4 bases and J by 0 bases, leaving 19 bases between them. This CDR3 contains 17 residues. DNA for the CDR3: TGCGCCAGCAGCCTTCGGACAGAGACGATGTACCAAGAGACCCAGTACTTC. This translates into CASSLRTETMYQETQYF.

This chain joins TRBV20-1 and TRBJ2-7; either TRBD1 or TRBD2 may supply D (5 bases each). Deletions cut 1 base from V and 0 bases from J, with 13 bases between. This CDR3 spans 15 amino acids. Germline CDR1 DFQATT, CDR2 SNEGSKA (reference sequence). CDR3 sequence: CSARATGRNSYEQYF. The CDR3 bases are TGCAGTGCTAGAGCGACGGGACGGAACTCCTACGAGCAGTACTTC.

This clonotype has more than one count but fewer than ten. The chain employs TRBV7-2 and TRBJ2-2; weak D call: TRBD2 (6 bases). This CDR3 contains 15 residues. The V end was cut by 9 bases, the J end by 3 bases, with 17 bases between. Germline CDR1 SGHTA, CDR2 FQGNSA. CDR3 in DNA: TGTGCCAGTAGCCCTCGGGACTTCTACACCGGGGAGCTGTTTTTT. This gives the protein CASSPRDFYTGELFF.

The table lists this clonotype with a few counts. In DNA, the CDR3 is TGTGCCATCAGTGACAGGGATACGCAGTATTTT. Protein product: CAISDRDTQYF. The chain links TRBV10-3 to TRBJ2-3, with D unresolved. The germline V gene encodes CDR1 ENHRY and CDR2 SYGVKD. The CDR3 covers 11 residues. Deletions cut 3 bases from V and 6 bases from J, with 4 bases between.

This chain uses TRBV20-1 with TRBJ2-2; tentative D call: TRBD1 (5 bases). The germline V gene encodes CDR1 DFQATT and CDR2 SNEGSKA (reference sequence). This CDR3 has 16 residues. Trimming removed 0 bases from V and 4 bases from J, with 15 bases in between. This CDR3 is CSARDQGLEATGELFF. CDR3 DNA: TGCAGTGCTAGAGATCAGGGTCTTGAGGCCACCGGGGAGCTGTTTTTT.

There are many counts of this clonotype. The J gene is TRBJ2-1, the V gene TRBV7-2; 8 bases match TRBD1. This CDR3 is built from 12 residues. The germline gives CDR1 SGHTA, CDR2 FQGNSA. V shed 4 bases, J shed 12 bases, and the junction held 5 bases outside the gene matches. DNA for the CDR3: TGTGCCAGCAGCTCGGACAGGGTGACGCAGTTCTTC. This encodes CASSSDRVTQFF.

This clonotype was detected a few times. CDR3 DNA sequence: TGTGCCAGCAGCCAAGTTCCAGTCAGCTTCTACGAGCAGTACTTC. Amino acid sequence: CASSQVPVSFYEQYF. This rearrangement joins TRBV14 to TRBJ2-7; D is unclear. Germline V gives CDR1 SGHDN, CDR2 FVKESK. V lost 1 base to trimming and J lost 3 bases, with 13 bases between them. This CDR3 comprises 15 residues.

This clonotype appeared a single time. The chain recombines TRBV5-1 with TRBJ2-4; D is undetermined. With the DNA end fitting TRBJ2-7 better, the J assignment may be wrong. The CDR3 spans 13 residues. Germline V gene lookup returns CDR1 SGHRS and CDR2 YFSETQ. The CDR3 reads CASSTRTAYEQYF. For the CDR3, the DNA is TGCGCCAGCAGCACGCGTACCGCCTACGAGCAGTACTTC.

The chain couples TRBV7-3 to TRBJ2-3; 8 nucleotides align to TRBD2. Germline trimming cut 5 bases from V and 2 bases from J; bases unmatched to any gene: 6. The length of the CDR3 is 15 residues. CDR1 and CDR2 from the germline V gene are SGHTA and FQGTGA. CDR3 sequence reads: CASSPAGVPTDTQYF. The CDR3 DNA is TGTGCCAGCAGCCCAGCGGGAGTCCCCACAGATACGCAGTATTTT.

As concerns this clonotype: A read error may produce the germline difference seen at one junction end. The chain links TRBV5-1 to TRBJ1-5; the D gene is possibly TRBD1 (6 bases). The CDR3 totals 13 residues. Per germline, CDR1 SGHRS and CDR2 YFSETQ. CDR3 coding DNA: TGCGGCAGCAGTTGGGACATCAATCAGCCCCAGCATTTT. It is translated as CGSSWDINQPQHF.

This clonotype was detected a few times. J is TRBJ2-5 and V is TRBV18, with TRBD1 matching over 7 bases. J lost 3 bases, V lost 0 bases, and 7 bases had no gene match. CDR1 KGHSH and CDR2 LQKENI come from the germline V gene. The CDR3 length is 16 residues. The CDR3 sequence is CASSPPRQGTKETQYF. The CDR3 DNA reads as TGTGCCAGCTCACCACCGAGACAGGGCACAAAAGAGACCCAGTACTTC.

The gene calls are TRBV29-1 and TRBJ2-5; 7 bases are shared with TRBD1. The CDR3 contains 14 residues. V lost 5 bases, J lost 11 bases, and 17 bases stayed unmatched. CDR1 is SQVTM, CDR2 ANQGSEA, per germline. This CDR3 is CSVTGVSTGNEQYF. The CDR3 bases are TGCAGCGTTACAGGGGTTTCTACGGGCAATGAGCAGTACTTC.

The rearrangement links TRBV15 to TRBJ2-7; 7 positions agree with TRBD1. Germline lookup yields CDR1 LNHNV and CDR2 YYDKDF (reference sequence). V dropped 0 bases and J dropped 4; count of bases not matched to a gene: 6. The CDR3 runs 15 residues. The CDR3 loop is CATSREPRQGYEQYF. The CDR3 nucleotides are TGTGCCACCAGCAGAGAGCCTCGACAGGGTTACGAGCAGTACTTC.

This clonotype was observed a handful of times. This chain connects TRBV6-6 to TRBJ1-4; no clear D. Looked up from germline, CDR1 is MNHNY and CDR2 is SVGAGI (reference sequence). With 0 bases removed from V and 6 bases from J, the gap between germline ends came to 8 bases. This CDR3 is 14 amino acids long. CDR3 nucleotide sequence: TGTGCCAGCAGTTACTCGAAGTTCGATGAAAAACTGTTTTTT. Protein sequence: CASSYSKFDEKLFF.

The V gene is TRBV11-2, the J gene TRBJ2-5, with TRBD2 as a possible D gene (6 bases). CDR1 is SGHAT and CDR2 is FQNNGV in the germline V gene. V lost 3 bases and J 2 bases, leaving 13 bases between the germline ends. CDR3 length: 15 residues. DNA for the CDR3: TGTGCCAGCAGCTTTTCCGGGACTCTTCAAGAGACCCAGTACTTC. This sequence encodes CASSFSGTLQETQYF.

The chain uses TRBV9 and TRBJ2-1, with 9 bases that match TRBD2. Germline CDR1 is SGDLS and CDR2 is YYNGEE. Germline trimming cut 4 bases from V and 8 bases from J; bases unmatched to any gene: 13. The CDR3 is 16 residues long. The CDR3 sequence is CASSLGTSLPQDEQFF. The DNA for the CDR3 is TGTGCCAGCAGCCTCGGGACTAGCCTACCGCAAGATGAGCAGTTCTTC.

The J gene is TRBJ1-4, the V gene TRBV7-2; D possibly corresponds to TRBD1 (6 bases). The CDR3 is made up of 14 amino acids. Germline values: CDR1 SGHTA, CDR2 FQGNSA. V was pared by 1 base and J by 6 bases, with 9 bases between. The CDR3 region is CASSLVTGDEKLFF. The CDR3, as DNA: TGTGCCAGCAGCTTAGTGACAGGCGATGAAAAACTGTTTTTT.

The rearrangement links TRBV7-6 to TRBJ2-5; no reliable D call. CDR3 length equals 12 residues. V lost 2 bases to trimming and J lost 11 bases, with 12 bases between them. Germline V gene data show CDR1 as SGHVS and CDR2 as FNYEAQ. The CDR3 region is CASSLTYNEQYF. DNA for the CDR3: TGTGCCAGCAGCTTAACTTACAATGAGCAGTACTTC.

This clonotype was counted many times. CDR3 nucleotide sequence: TGTGCCAGCACCTCAAGGGGGCCTGCGGAATTCACAGATACGCAGTATTTT. Translation: CASTSRGPAEFTDTQYF. The chain recombines TRBV21-1 with TRBJ2-3; TRBD1, the table's D call, was not compared with the DNA. TRBV21-1 is recorded as a pseudogene. The CDR3 has 17 residues.

V and J are TRBV29-1 and TRBJ2-7; D remains ambiguous. Near its end, the DNA agrees better with TRBJ2-5, so the J call may be wrong. Germline V CDR1 and CDR2: SQVTM, ANQGSEA. The CDR3 runs to 11 residues. The CDR3 DNA reads TGCAGCGCGAACACGTTGGAGACCCAGTACTTC. The encoded protein is CSANTLETQYF.

The V gene is TRBV20-1, the J gene TRBJ2-2, with D perhaps given as TRBD1 or TRBD2 (6 bases each). The CDR3 is 13 residues long. Germline CDR1 and CDR2: DFQATT and SNEGSKA (reference sequence). The germline V and J ends were trimmed by 3 bases and 8 bases, with 13 bases remaining between them. CDR3 sequence (DNA): TGCAGTGCTAGCGCCGAGGGGGGAGGGGAGCTGTTTTTT. Amino acid sequence: CSASAEGGGELFF.

The rearrangement links TRBV7-3 to TRBJ2-1; perhaps D is TRBD1 or TRBD2 (6 bases each). Germline V gene data show CDR1 as SGHTA and CDR2 as FQGTGA. V lost 5 bases and J 7 bases, leaving 27 bases between the germline ends. The CDR3 covers 18 residues. CDR3 coding DNA: TGTGCCAGCAGCCTCCGGGGGACACAGGCGTCCGCGGGAAATGAGCAGTTCTTC. It codes for CASSLRGTQASAGNEQFF.

This clonotype was counted between two and nine times. The V call is TRBV9, the J call TRBJ1-1; D unresolved. CDR1 is SGDLS, CDR2 YYNGEE, per germline. The CDR3 runs 13 residues. V lost 3 bases and J 4 bases, leaving 10 bases between the germline ends. CDR3 sequence (DNA): TGTGCCAGCAGCGCTGACACCCGCACTGAAGCTTTCTTT. Its protein is CASSADTRTEAFF.

This clonotype was recorded a few times. The V and J genes are TRBV25-1 and TRBJ2-1, with TRBD2 identical over 11 bases. The CDR3 is 15 residues long. Germline V CDR1 and CDR2: MGHDK, SYGVNS. The V and J ends lost 3 bases and 4 bases, in that order; junction bases with no gene match: 2. As DNA, the CDR3 is TGTGCCAGCAGTGAGCTAGCGGGGGGTTACAATGAGCAGTTCTTC. It encodes CASSELAGGYNEQFF.

The V call is TRBV15, the J call TRBJ1-1, with 9 bases lining up with TRBD1. Germline V gene data show CDR1 as LNHNV and CDR2 as YYDKDF (reference sequence). This CDR3 spans 17 amino acids. J lost 6 bases, V lost 1 base, and 12 bases had no gene match. The CDR3 bases are TGTGCCACCAGCAGAGTCTTCGGGACAGGGTTTTTCTCTGAAGCTTTCTTT. It is translated as CATSRVFGTGFFSEAFF. Filled out from reference TRBV15 and TRBJ1-1, the complete variable domain reads DAMVIQNPRYQVTQFGKPVTLSCSQTLNHNVMYWYQQKSSQAPKLLFHYYDKDFNNEADTPDNFQSRRPNTSFCFLDIRSPGLGDTAMYLCATSRVFGTGFFSEAFFGQGTRLTVV.

Only a few counts were recorded for this clonotype. The chain employs TRBV12-3 or TRBV12-4 and TRBJ2-1; TRBD1 might be the D (5 bases). V was trimmed by 5 bases and J by 4 bases, leaving 9 bases between them. The length of the CDR3 is 13 residues. CDR3 region: CASSDSTYNEQFF. The CDR3 nucleotides read TGTGCCAGCAGTGACAGTACGTACAATGAGCAGTTCTTC.